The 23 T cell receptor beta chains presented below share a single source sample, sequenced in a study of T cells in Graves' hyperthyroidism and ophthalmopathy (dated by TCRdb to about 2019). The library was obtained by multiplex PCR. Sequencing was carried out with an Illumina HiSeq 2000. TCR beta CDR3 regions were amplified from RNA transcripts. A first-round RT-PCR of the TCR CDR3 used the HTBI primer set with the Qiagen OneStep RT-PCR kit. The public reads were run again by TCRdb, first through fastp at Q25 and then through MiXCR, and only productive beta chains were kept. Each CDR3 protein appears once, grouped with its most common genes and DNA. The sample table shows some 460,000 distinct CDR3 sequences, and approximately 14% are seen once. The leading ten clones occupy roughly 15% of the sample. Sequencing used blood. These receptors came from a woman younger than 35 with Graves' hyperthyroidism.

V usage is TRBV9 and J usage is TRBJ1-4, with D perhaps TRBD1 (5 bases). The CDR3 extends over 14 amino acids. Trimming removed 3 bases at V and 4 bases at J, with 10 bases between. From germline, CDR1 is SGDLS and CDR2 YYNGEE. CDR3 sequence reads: CASSETAVNEKLFF. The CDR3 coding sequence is TGTGCCAGCAGCGAGACAGCCGTTAATGAAAAACTGTTTTTT.

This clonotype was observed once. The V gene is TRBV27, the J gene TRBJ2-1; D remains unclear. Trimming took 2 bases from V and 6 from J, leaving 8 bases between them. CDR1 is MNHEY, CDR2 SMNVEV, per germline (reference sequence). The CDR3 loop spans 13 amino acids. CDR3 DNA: TGTGCCAGCAGTTTAAAGACACTCAATGAGCAGTTCTTC. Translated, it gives CASSLKTLNEQFF.

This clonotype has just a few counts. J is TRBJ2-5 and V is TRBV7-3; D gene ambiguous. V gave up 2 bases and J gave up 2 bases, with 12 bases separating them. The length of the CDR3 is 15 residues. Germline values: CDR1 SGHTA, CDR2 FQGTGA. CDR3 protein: CASSLGRSDQETQYF. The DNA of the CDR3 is TGTGCCAGCAGCTTAGGTCGATCGGATCAAGAGACCCAGTACTTC.

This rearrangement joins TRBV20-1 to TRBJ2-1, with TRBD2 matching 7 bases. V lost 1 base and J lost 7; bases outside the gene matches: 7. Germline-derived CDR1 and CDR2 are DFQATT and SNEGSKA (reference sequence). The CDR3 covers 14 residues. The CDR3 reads CSARVKRGVNEQFF. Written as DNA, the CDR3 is TGCAGTGCTAGAGTCAAGCGGGGAGTGAATGAGCAGTTCTTC.

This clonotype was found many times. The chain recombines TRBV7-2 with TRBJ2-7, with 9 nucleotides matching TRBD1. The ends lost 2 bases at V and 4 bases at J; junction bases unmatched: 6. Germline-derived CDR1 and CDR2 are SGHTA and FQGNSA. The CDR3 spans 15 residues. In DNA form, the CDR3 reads TGTGCCAGCAGCTTAAAGACAGGGGGACAATACGAGCAGTACTTC. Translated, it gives CASSLKTGGQYEQYF.

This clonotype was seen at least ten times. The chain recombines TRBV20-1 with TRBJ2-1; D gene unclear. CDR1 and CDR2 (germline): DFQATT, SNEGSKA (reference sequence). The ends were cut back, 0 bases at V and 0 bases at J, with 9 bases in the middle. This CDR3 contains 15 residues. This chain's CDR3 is CSARDAESSYNEQFF. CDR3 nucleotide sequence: TGCAGTGCTAGAGATGCGGAGAGCTCCTACAATGAGCAGTTCTTC.

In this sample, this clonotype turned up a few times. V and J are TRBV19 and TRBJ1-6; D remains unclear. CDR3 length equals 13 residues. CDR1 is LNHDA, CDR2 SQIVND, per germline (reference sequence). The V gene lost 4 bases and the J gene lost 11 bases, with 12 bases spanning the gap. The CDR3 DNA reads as TGTGCCAGTAGTAGCCCACCCAGAACACCCCTCCACTTT. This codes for CASSSPPRTPLHF.

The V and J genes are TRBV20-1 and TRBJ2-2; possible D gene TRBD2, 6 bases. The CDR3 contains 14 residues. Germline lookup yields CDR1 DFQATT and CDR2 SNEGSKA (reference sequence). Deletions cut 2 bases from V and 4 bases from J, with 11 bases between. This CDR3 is CSARKTGSTGELFF. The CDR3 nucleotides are TGCAGTGCTAGAAAAACCGGGAGCACCGGGGAGCTGTTTTTT.

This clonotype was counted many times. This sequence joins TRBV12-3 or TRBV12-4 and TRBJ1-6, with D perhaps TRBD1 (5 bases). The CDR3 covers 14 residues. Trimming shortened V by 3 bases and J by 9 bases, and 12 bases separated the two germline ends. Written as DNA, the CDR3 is TGTGCCAGCAGTTTCGCAGGGAACGGTTCACCCCTCCACTTT. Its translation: CASSFAGNGSPLHF.

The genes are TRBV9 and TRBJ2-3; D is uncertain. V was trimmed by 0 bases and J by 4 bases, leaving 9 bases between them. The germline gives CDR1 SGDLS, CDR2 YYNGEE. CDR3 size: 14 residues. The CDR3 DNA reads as TGTGCCAGCAGCGTAGGGGCTAGACCAGATACGCAGTATTTT. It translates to CASSVGARPDTQYF.

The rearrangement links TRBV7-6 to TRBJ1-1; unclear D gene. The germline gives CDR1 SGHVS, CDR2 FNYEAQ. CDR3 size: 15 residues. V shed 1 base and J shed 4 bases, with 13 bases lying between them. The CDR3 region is CASSLVADGGTEAFF. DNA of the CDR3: TGTGCCAGCAGCTTAGTGGCAGACGGCGGCACTGAAGCTTTCTTT.

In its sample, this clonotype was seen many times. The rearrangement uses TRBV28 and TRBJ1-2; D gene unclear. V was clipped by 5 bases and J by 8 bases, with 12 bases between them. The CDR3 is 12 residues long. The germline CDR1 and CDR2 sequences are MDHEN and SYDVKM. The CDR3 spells CASSAQASGYTF. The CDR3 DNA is TGTGCCAGCAGTGCGCAGGCATCAGGCTACACCTTC.

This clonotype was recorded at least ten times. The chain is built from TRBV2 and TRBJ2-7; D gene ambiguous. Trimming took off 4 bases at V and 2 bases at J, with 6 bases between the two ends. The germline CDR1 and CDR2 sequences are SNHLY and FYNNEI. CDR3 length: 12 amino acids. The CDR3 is CASSAPTYEQYF. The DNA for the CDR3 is TGTGCCAGCAGTGCCCCCACCTACGAGCAGTACTTC. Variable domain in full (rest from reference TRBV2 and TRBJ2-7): EPEVTQTPSHQVTQMGQEVILRCVPISNHLYFYWYRQILGQKVEFLVSFYNNEISEKSEIFDDQFSVERPDGSNFTLKIRSTKLEDSAMYFCASSAPTYEQYFGPGTRLTVT.

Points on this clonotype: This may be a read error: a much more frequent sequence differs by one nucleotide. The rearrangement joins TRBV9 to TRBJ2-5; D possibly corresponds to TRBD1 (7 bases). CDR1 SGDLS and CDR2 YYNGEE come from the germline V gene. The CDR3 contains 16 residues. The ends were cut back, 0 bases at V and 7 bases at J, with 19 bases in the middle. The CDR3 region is CASSVGNRGGVGTQYF. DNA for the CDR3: TGTGCCAGCAGCGTAGGAAACAGGGGAGGAGTGGGGACCCAGTACTTC. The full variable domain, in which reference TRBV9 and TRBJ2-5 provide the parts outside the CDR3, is DSGVTQTPKHLITATGQRVTLRCSPRSGDLSVYWYQQSLDQGLQFLIQYYNGEERAKGNILERFSAQQFPDLHSELNLSSLELGDSALYFCASSVGNRGGVGTQYFGPGTRLLVL.

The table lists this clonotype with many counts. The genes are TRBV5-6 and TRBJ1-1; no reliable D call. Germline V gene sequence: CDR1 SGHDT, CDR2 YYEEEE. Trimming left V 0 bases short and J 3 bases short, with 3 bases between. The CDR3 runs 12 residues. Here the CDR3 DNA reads TGTGCCAGCAGCTTGGCTGACACTGAAGCTTTCTTT. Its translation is CASSLADTEAFF.

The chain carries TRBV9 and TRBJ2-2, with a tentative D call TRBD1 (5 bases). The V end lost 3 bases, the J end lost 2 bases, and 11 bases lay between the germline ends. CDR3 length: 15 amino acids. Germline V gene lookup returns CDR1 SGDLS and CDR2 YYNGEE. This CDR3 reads CASSERTLNTGELFF. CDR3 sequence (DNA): TGTGCCAGCAGCGAGAGGACACTTAACACCGGGGAGCTGTTTTTT.

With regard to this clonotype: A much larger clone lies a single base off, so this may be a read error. The chain's CDR3 is CGAVQGAGYEQYF. The CDR3 DNA follows: TGCGGTGCCGTACAGGGGGCCGGATACGAGCAGTACTTC. The rearrangement uses TRBV20-1 and TRBJ2-7; 9 bases agree with TRBD1. Germline V gene data show CDR1 as DFQATT and CDR2 as SNEGSKA (reference sequence). CDR3 length: 13 amino acids.

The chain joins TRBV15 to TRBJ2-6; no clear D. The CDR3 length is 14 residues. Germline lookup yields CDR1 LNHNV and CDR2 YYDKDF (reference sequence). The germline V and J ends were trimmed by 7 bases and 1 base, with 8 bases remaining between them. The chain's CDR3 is CATNLGSGANVLTF. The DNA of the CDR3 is TGTGCCACCAATTTGGGGTCTGGGGCCAACGTCCTGACTTTC.

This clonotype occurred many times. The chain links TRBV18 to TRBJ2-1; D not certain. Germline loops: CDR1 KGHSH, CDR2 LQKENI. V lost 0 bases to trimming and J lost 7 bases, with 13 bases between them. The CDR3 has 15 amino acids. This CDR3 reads CASSPPLAESNEQFF. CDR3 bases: TGTGCCAGCTCACCACCCCTGGCGGAGTCTAATGAGCAGTTCTTC.

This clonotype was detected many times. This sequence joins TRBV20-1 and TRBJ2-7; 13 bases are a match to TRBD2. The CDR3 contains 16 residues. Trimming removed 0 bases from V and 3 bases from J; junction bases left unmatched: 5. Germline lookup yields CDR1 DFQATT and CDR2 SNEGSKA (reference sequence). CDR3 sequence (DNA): TGCAGTGCTAGAGACAAACGGACTAGCGGGAGCTACGAGCAGTACTTC. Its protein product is CSARDKRTSGSYEQYF.

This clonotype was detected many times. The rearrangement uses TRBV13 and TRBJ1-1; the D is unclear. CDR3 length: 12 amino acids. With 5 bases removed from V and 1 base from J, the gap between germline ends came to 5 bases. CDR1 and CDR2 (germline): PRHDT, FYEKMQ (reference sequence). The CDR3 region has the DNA TGTGCCAGCAGCAATAAGAACACTGAAGCTTTCTTT. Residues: CASSNKNTEAFF.

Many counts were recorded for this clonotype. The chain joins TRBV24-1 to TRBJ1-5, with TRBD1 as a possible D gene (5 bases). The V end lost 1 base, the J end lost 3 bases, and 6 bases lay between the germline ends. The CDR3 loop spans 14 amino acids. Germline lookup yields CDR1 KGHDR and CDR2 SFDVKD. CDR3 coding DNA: TGTGCCACCAGTGATTTCAGGGTCAATCAGCCCCAGCATTTT. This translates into CATSDFRVNQPQHF.

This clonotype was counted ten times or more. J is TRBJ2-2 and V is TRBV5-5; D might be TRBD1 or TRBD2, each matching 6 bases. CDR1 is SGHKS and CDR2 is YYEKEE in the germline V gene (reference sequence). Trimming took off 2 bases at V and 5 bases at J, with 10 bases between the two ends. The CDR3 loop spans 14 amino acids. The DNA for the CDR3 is TGTGCCAGCAGCTTCTGGGGGGCAACCGGGGAGCTGTTTTTT. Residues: CASSFWGATGELFF.